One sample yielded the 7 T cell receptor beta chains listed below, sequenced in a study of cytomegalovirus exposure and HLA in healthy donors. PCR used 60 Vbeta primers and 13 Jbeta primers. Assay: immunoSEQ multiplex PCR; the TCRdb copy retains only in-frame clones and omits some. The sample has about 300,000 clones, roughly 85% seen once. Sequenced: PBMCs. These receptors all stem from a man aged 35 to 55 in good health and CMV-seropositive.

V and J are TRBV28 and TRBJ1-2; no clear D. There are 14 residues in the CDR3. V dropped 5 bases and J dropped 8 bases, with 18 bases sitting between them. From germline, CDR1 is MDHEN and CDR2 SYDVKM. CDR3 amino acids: CASSSPSGARGYTF. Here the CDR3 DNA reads TGTGCCAGCAGTAGCCCCTCAGGCGCCCGCGGCTACACCTTC.

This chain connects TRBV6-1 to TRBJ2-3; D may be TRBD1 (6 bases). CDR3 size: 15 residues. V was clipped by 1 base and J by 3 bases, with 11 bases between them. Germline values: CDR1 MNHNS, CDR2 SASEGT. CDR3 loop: CASSEVRTATDTQYF. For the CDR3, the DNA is TGTGCCAGCAGTGAAGTTAGGACAGCAACAGATACGCAGTATTTT.

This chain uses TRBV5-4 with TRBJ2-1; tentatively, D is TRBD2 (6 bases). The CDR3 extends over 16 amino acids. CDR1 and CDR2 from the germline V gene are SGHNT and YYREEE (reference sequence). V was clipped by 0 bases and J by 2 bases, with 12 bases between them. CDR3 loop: CASSLGSGAAYNEQFF. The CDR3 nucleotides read TGTGCCAGCAGCTTGGGTTCGGGAGCGGCCTACAATGAGCAGTTCTTC.

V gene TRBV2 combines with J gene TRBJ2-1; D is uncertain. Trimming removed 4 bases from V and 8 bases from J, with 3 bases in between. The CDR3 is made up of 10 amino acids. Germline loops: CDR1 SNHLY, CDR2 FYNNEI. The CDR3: CASSAYEQFF. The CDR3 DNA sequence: TGTGCCAGCAGTGCCTATGAGCAGTTCTTC. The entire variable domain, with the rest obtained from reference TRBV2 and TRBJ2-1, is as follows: EPEVTQTPSHQVTQMGQEVILRCVPISNHLYFYWYRQILGQKVEFLVSFYNNEISEKSEIFDDQFSVERPDGSNFTLKIRSTKLEDSAMYFCASSAYEQFFGPGTRLTVL.

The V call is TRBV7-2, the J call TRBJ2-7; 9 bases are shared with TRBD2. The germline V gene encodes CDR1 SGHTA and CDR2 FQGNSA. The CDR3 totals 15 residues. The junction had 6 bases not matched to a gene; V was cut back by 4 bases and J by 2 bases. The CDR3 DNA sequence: TGTGCCAGCAGCTCCATAGCGGGAGATGCCTACGAGCAGTACTTC. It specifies CASSSIAGDAYEQYF.

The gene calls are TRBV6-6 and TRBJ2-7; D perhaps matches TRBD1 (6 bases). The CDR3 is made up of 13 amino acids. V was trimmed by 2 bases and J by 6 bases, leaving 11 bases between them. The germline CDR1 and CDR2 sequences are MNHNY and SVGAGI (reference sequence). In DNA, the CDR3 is TGTGCCAGCAGTTACCCGGACAGCTCCGAGCAGTACTTC. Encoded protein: CASSYPDSSEQYF.

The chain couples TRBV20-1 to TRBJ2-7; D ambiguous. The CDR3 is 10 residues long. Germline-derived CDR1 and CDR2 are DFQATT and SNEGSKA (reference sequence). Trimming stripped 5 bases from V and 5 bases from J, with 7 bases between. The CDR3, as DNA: TGCAGTGCTCTCCTTGACGAGCAGTACTTC. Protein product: CSALLDEQYF.